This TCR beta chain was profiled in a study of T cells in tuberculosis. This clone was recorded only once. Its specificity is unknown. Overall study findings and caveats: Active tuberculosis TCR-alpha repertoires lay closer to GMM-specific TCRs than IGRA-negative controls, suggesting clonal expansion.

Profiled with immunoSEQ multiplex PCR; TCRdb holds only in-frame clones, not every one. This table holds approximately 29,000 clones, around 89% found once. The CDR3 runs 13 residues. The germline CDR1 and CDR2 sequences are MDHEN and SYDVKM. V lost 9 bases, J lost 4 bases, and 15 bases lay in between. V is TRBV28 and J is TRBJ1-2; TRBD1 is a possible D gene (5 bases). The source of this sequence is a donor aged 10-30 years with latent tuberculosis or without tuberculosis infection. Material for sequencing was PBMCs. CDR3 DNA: TGTGCCAGTGGGGAGGCAAGGGGCTATGGCTACACCTTC. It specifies CASGEARGYGYTF.